This T cell receptor beta chain emerged from a study of T cells after yellow fever vaccination. Study conclusions and caveats: Shared CD4/CD8 clonotypes were a small share, likely from convergent recombination. Compared with primary, the secondary response was weaker and peaked at day 5, not 15.

As to this clonotype: The antigen is undetermined.

The V gene lost 1 base and the J gene lost 2 bases, with 14 bases spanning the gap. Germline V gene data show CDR1 as SGHTA and CDR2 as FQGNSA. The CDR3 sequence is 17 residues long. TCRdb reprocessed the 5' RACE reads with MiXCR, giving one entry per CDR3 protein. In the table there are about 500,000 distinct CDR3 sequences, about a sixth of which are singletons. This chain links TRBV7-2 with TRBJ1-4; TRBD1 might be the D (6 bases). This TCR was sampled from a young man who received the YFV17D yellow fever vaccine. The material sequenced was PBMCs, taken around 5 days after the first yellow fever vaccination. The CDR3: CASSLGFQQGTNEKLFF. DNA for the CDR3: TGTGCCAGCAGCTTAGGCTTTCAGCAGGGGACTAATGAAAAACTGTTTTTT.